The clone carrying this TCR beta chain was found a few times. V lost 4 bases and J lost 4, with 23 bases in between. This CDR3 region has 17 residues. Germline assignment: CDR1 SGHRS and CDR2 YFSETQ. Then a second PCR, running roughly 7 to 11 cycles, was carried out with a sample-barcoded 5' primer and a J-beta primer mix. TCRdb redid the calling of the 5' RACE reads with MiXCR, one entry per CDR3 protein. The sample lists over 1,500,000 distinct CDR3 sequences; 40% to 55% were seen once. The sample is drawn from a study of blood T cells in healthy people across ages. The chain joins TRBV5-1 to TRBJ1-2; possibly TRBD1 for D (6 bases). The receptor comes from a woman in her forties in good health. The sequenced sample was blood. DNA for the CDR3: TGCGCCAGCAGCGTCAATCCCTCTGGGGGCGATGGCTATGGCTACACCTTC. Translation: CASSVNPSGGDGYGYTF.